The T cell receptor beta chain under discussion was sequenced for a study of T cell responses to AZD1222 COVID-19 vaccine. Overall study findings and caveats: When two AZD1222 doses had been given, Spike-specific TCR breadth and depth rose.

Sequencing used immunoSEQ multiplex PCR; TCRdb keeps in-frame clones, though not all of them. The top ten hold around 5% of the sample, which has 110,000 to 150,000 clones, about 93% seen once. Notes on this clone: Antigen: not known.

This receptor was taken from an adult in good health. This specimen was peripheral blood, taken on day 0 of AZD1222 vaccination.

CDR3 DNA: TGTGCCACCAGCTTCATCCGGGACTACAATGAGCAGTTCTTC. It is translated as CATSFIRDYNEQFF. The rearrangement joins TRBV24-1 to TRBJ2-1; a possible D gene is TRBD2 (5 bases). The V and J ends lost 7 bases and 3 bases respectively, with 12 bases between them. The CDR3 loop spans 14 amino acids. The V gene's germline CDR1 is KGHDR and CDR2 SFDVKD.